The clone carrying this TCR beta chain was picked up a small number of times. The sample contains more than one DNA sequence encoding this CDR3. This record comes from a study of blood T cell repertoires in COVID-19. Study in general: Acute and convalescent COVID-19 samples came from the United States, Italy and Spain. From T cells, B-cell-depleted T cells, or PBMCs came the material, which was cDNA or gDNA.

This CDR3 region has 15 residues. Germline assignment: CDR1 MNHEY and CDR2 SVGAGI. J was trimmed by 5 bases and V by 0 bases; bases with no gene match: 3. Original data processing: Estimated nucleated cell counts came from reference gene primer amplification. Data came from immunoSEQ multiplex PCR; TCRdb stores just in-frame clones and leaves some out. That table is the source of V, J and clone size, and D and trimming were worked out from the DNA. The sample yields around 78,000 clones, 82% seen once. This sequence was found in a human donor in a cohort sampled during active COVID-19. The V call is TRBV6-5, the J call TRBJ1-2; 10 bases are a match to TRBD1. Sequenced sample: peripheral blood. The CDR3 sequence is CASSYSTGGLYGYTF. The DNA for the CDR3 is TGTGCCAGCAGTTACTCGACAGGGGGCCTGTATGGCTACACCTTC.